What follows is one T cell receptor beta chain and its context. Its specificity is not known. Looked up from germline, CDR1 is SNHLY and CDR2 is FYNNEI. Losses at the gene ends were 5 bases for V and 6 bases for J; bases not matched to a gene: 16. CDR3 length: 17 amino acids. This entry comes from a study of vaccination and CD4 T cells after COVID-19. About the research overall: Post-vaccine specimens were obtained a median roughly 70 days after dose two (range 14 to 241).

Treatment reported: roughly nine-day PBMC culture with coronavirus spike peptide pools or control peptides (ViraFEST assay). Sequenced with the Oncomine TCR Beta short-read assay was DNA taken from cultured CD4+ T cells. TCRdb independently ran MiXCR on the PCR reads; one entry per CDR3 protein. The sample carries under 10,000 distinct CDR3 sequences, approximately 22% recorded once. V usage is TRBV2 and J usage is TRBJ1-2; the match to TRBD1 covers 9 bases. The receptor was isolated from a human donor who had recovered from COVID-19. The starting material was CD4+ T cells from blood, cultured in vitro, obtained after SARS-CoV-2 vaccination. The CDR3 DNA sequence: TGTGCCAGCAGTTTCTCACCCACGGGACAGGGAGCAAATGGCTACACCTTC. Protein sequence: CASSFSPTGQGANGYTF.